A single sample is the source of the 23 T cell receptor beta chains below, sequenced in a study of T-cell reconstitution after alpha-beta-depleted transplantation in children (dated by TCRdb to 2016 to 2017). The library was generated by PCR. Sequencing was performed on an Illumina HiSeq 2500. To normalize quantification of the TCRbeta repertoire, the TCR libraries were built with molecular barcoding that relied on unique molecular identifiers. The public sequencing data were trimmed at Q25 with fastp and processed into clonotypes with MiXCR by TCRdb, which kept only in-frame beta chains. Records with the same CDR3 protein are collapsed into one entry carrying the most frequent genes and DNA. For this sample the table gives some 500,000 distinct CDR3 sequences, of which around 17% were detected only once. The top ten clonotypes cover approximately 3% of the sample. Here the sequenced sample was PBMCs from the stem cell graft donor, taken from the stem cell graft. Receptor source: a human donor who donated a stem cell graft to a child with acute lymphoblastic leukemia.

This clonotype was detected only a few times. The V call is TRBV2, the J call TRBJ2-2, with 7 bases lining up with TRBD2. The CDR3 length is 16 residues. Trimming at V came to 1 base and at J to 6 bases, leaving 8 bases not matched to a gene. Germline V gives CDR1 SNHLY, CDR2 FYNNEI. The CDR3 DNA reads TGTGCCAGCAGTGAAGGGGGCGGGAGCGGGTCCGGGGAGCTGTTTTTT. Its translation is CASSEGGGSGSGELFF. Combining the CDR3 with reference TRBV2 and TRBJ2-2 gives the whole variable domain EPEVTQTPSHQVTQMGQEVILRCVPISNHLYFYWYRQILGQKVEFLVSFYNNEISEKSEIFDDQFSVERPDGSNFTLKIRSTKLEDSAMYFCASSEGGGSGSGELFFGEGSRLTVL.

A few counts support this clonotype. The chain uses TRBV10-3 and TRBJ1-2; weak D call: TRBD1 (6 bases). CDR3 length: 14 residues. Germline V CDR1 and CDR2: ENHRY, SYGVKD. Trimming removed 5 bases at V and 4 bases at J, with 14 bases between. The CDR3 bases are TGTGCCATCAGTCCGGAAGGGGGACCCTATGGCTACACCTTC. Its translation: CAISPEGGPYGYTF.

V and J are TRBV9 and TRBJ2-2; 10 bases line up with TRBD2. Germline V lookup: CDR1 SGDLS, CDR2 YYNGEE. V was pared by 7 bases and J by 5 bases, with 11 bases of the junction left unmatched. The CDR3 spans 16 residues. The CDR3 nucleotides are TGTGCCAGCTTTGTGGCTAGCGGGAGATTAACCGGGGAGCTGTTTTTT. Amino acids: CASFVASGRLTGELFF.

V usage is TRBV12-3 or TRBV12-4 and J usage is TRBJ2-7; the D gene is possibly TRBD1 (7 bases). This CDR3 region has 13 residues. V was cut by 6 bases and J by 3 bases, with 12 bases left in between. The CDR3 sequence is CASRAGGFYEQYF. In nucleotides, the CDR3 is TGTGCCAGCAGAGCAGGGGGGTTCTACGAGCAGTACTTC.

The chain uses TRBV13 and TRBJ1-1; a weak D match, TRBD1 (5 bases). Trimming left V 3 bases short and J 4 bases short, with 15 bases between. Germline CDR1 reads PRHDT; CDR2 reads FYEKMQ (reference sequence). The CDR3 extends over 15 amino acids. The CDR3 region is CASSFYGDLSTEAFF. CDR3 coding DNA: TGTGCCAGCAGCTTCTATGGGGACCTGAGCACTGAAGCTTTCTTT.

This clonotype was seen repeatedly, ten times or more. The CDR3 DNA is TGTGCCAGCAGCCCTACAGGGTTCGCTGGCTACACCTTC. This translates into CASSPTGFAGYTF. The genes are TRBV7-2 and TRBJ1-2; tentatively, D is TRBD1 (6 bases). Germline values: CDR1 SGHTA, CDR2 FQGNSA. The CDR3 runs 13 residues. Trimming pared 5 bases from V and 7 bases from J, leaving 14 bases between.

This clonotype was picked up a small number of times. The chain couples TRBV7-8 to TRBJ2-7; D possibly corresponds to TRBD1 (6 bases). The germline V gene encodes CDR1 SGHVS and CDR2 FQNEAQ. The CDR3 has 16 residues. V lost 1 base to trimming and J lost 0 bases, with 13 bases between them. CDR3 nucleotides: TGTGCCAGCAGCTTAGGATGGGCAGGGGCCTCCTACGAGCAGTACTTC. This codes for CASSLGWAGASYEQYF.

V usage is TRBV3-1 and J usage is TRBJ2-1, with 9 bases that match TRBD2. With 6 bases clipped from V and 4 bases from J, the junction kept 16 bases outside the gene matches. Germline-derived CDR1 and CDR2 are LGHDT and YNNKEL (reference sequence). The CDR3 contains 18 residues. The CDR3 sequence is CASSFTAGGEFVYNEQFF. CDR3 DNA: TGTGCCAGCAGTTTCACCGCGGGAGGGGAGTTCGTTTACAATGAGCAGTTCTTC.

V gene TRBV6-1 combines with J gene TRBJ2-1; possibly TRBD1 or TRBD2 for D (5 bases each). The CDR3 sequence is 15 residues long. V was trimmed by 7 bases and J by 1 base, leaving 14 bases between them. Germline-derived CDR1 and CDR2 are MNHNS and SASEGT. The CDR3 DNA reads TGTGCCAGCACTAGGGGAGACTCATCCTACAATGAGCAGTTCTTC. It translates to CASTRGDSSYNEQFF.

This clonotype was seen only a few times. The V gene is TRBV7-6, the J gene TRBJ2-6, with D unresolved. The V and J ends lost 2 bases and 4 bases respectively, with 9 bases between them. There are 15 residues in the CDR3. Germline-derived CDR1 and CDR2 are SGHVS and FNYEAQ. Here the CDR3 DNA reads TGTGCCAGCAGCTTATTAACGAAGGGGGCCAACGTCCTGACTTTC. It encodes CASSLLTKGANVLTF.

This clonotype showed up just a few times. This chain links TRBV15 with TRBJ1-1, with 8 bases aligning to TRBD1. V was clipped by 1 base and J by 9 bases; unmatched bases: 34. The CDR3 spans 23 residues. The germline V gene has CDR1 LNHNV and CDR2 YYDKDF (reference sequence). CDR3 region: CATSRVSSHGTGGYVRRINQAFF. The CDR3 DNA is TGTGCCACCAGCAGAGTTTCGTCCCACGGGACAGGCGGCTATGTGCGACGGATTAACCAAGCTTTCTTT.

Only a few counts were recorded for this clonotype. J is TRBJ1-1 and V is TRBV20-1; possible D gene TRBD1, 5 bases. The CDR3 sequence is 12 residues long. The V end was cut by 3 bases, the J end by 5 bases, with 10 bases between. Germline V gene lookup returns CDR1 DFQATT and CDR2 SNEGSKA (reference sequence). The CDR3 DNA sequence: TGCAGTGCTAGCGGGGGAAGGACTGAAGCTTTCTTT. Translated, it gives CSASGGRTEAFF.

The chain uses TRBV19 and TRBJ1-1; D not resolved. Trimming stripped 5 bases from V and 7 bases from J, with 17 bases between. This CDR3 comprises 14 residues. Germline CDR1 and CDR2: LNHDA and SQIVND (reference sequence). CDR3 sequence reads: CASSLGWAADEAFF. The CDR3, as DNA: TGTGCCAGTAGTTTGGGATGGGCAGCAGATGAAGCTTTCTTT.

The chain has TRBV20-1 and TRBJ1-2, with 10 bases identical to TRBD1. The germline V gene has CDR1 DFQATT and CDR2 SNEGSKA (reference sequence). Losses at the gene ends were 0 bases for V and 6 bases for J; bases not matched to a gene: 7. The CDR3 loop spans 15 amino acids. The CDR3 protein is CSARDRDRGTDGYTF. CDR3 in DNA: TGCAGTGCTAGAGACCGGGACAGGGGAACAGATGGCTACACCTTC.

The table lists this clonotype with many counts. The chain has TRBV5-1 and TRBJ2-5; no definite D call. The CDR3 runs 11 residues. Germline assignment: CDR1 SGHRS and CDR2 YFSETQ. V was trimmed by 0 bases and J by 12 bases, leaving 9 bases between them. The CDR3 reads CASSLDRRKYF. In DNA, the CDR3 is TGCGCCAGCAGCTTGGATCGCAGGAAGTACTTC.

This clonotype has only a few counts. J is TRBJ2-7 and V is TRBV12-3 or TRBV12-4; TRBD1 agrees at 7 bases. V lost 6 bases and J lost 5; bases outside the gene matches: 7. The CDR3 has 13 residues. CDR3 DNA sequence: TGTGCCAGCAGCCGCTCCACAGGGGACGAGCAGTACTTC. It is translated as CASSRSTGDEQYF.

The chain couples TRBV19 to TRBJ1-1; the D gene is possibly TRBD1 (6 bases). The germline CDR1 and CDR2 sequences are LNHDA and SQIVND (reference sequence). This CDR3 comprises 14 residues. Deletions cut 9 bases from V and 0 bases from J, with 14 bases between. The chain's CDR3 is CASLLGQMNTEAFF. CDR3 coding DNA: TGTGCCAGCCTCCTCGGACAGATGAACACTGAAGCTTTCTTT.

This clonotype was found a few times. The V gene is TRBV30, the J gene TRBJ2-1, with unresolved D. This CDR3 is 13 amino acids long. The ends were cut back, 1 base at V and 4 bases at J, with 8 bases in the middle. Germline V CDR1 and CDR2: GTSNPN, SVGIG (reference sequence). The CDR3, as DNA: TGTGCCTGGAGTGAGACGCTATACAATGAGCAGTTCTTC. Translation: CAWSETLYNEQFF.

In DNA form, the CDR3 reads TGTGCCAGCAGTCCCGGCGAGGCGTACAATGAGCAGTTCTTC. Its translation: CASSPGEAYNEQFF. V gene TRBV12-3 or TRBV12-4 combines with J gene TRBJ2-1; no reliable D call. V lost 5 bases to trimming and J lost 4 bases, with 12 bases between them. The CDR3 loop spans 14 amino acids.

This clonotype was counted at least ten times. This sequence joins TRBV7-2 and TRBJ2-1; 7 bases are a match to TRBD2. CDR1 is SGHTA, CDR2 FQGNSA, per germline. The CDR3 spans 17 residues. J was trimmed by 4 bases and V by 2 bases; bases with no gene match: 11. In DNA form, the CDR3 reads TGTGCCAGCAGCTTACGGTTTTCGGGAGGTCCTTACAATGAGCAGTTCTTC. It specifies CASSLRFSGGPYNEQFF.

This clonotype came up a few times. The V gene is TRBV5-1, the J gene TRBJ2-7, with 12 bases matching TRBD2. This CDR3 has 16 amino acids. Germline CDR1 reads SGHRS; CDR2 reads YFSETQ. V shed 4 bases and J 2 bases; nucleotides not matched to a gene: 7. CDR3 DNA sequence: TGCGCCAGCAGCGACGGACTAGCGGGGCTCACCTACGAGCAGTACTTC. Translating gives CASSDGLAGLTYEQYF.

This clonotype has only a few counts. V gene TRBV9 combines with J gene TRBJ2-3, with a weak D call TRBD2 (6 bases). The CDR3 length is 16 residues. Germline V gene lookup returns CDR1 SGDLS and CDR2 YYNGEE. Deletions cut 0 bases from V and 3 bases from J, with 14 bases between. The CDR3 DNA reads as TGTGCCAGCAGCGTAGGCGGCGGGATGGGGACAGATACGCAGTATTTT. It is translated as CASSVGGGMGTDTQYF.

This clonotype was counted only a few times. The genes are TRBV27 and TRBJ1-3; no definite D call. V dropped 10 bases and J dropped 0 bases, with 16 bases sitting between them. Germline V gene lookup returns CDR1 MNHEY and CDR2 SMNVEV (reference sequence). CDR3 length: 15 residues. Here the CDR3 reads CATHSLSSSGNTIYF. The CDR3 DNA reads as TGTGCCACTCACAGCCTGTCCTCCTCTGGAAACACCATATATTTT.